This T cell receptor (beta chain) was profiled in a study of T cell responses to AZD1222 COVID-19 vaccine. The study's findings and limits: Nearly half of spike-specific TCRs reportedly target unmutated variant regions. Donors in the cohort were predominantly white British and more often female, and clonal diversity was possibly underestimated.

Germline V gene lookup returns CDR1 SGHVS and CDR2 FQNEAQ. Trimming took 4 bases from V and 3 from J; bases not matched to a gene: 12. CDR3 length: 18 residues. Produced via immunoSEQ multiplex PCR; TCRdb's table is partial and in-frame only. The sample lists 120,000 or so clones; 92% were seen once. About this clone itself: No antigen is known for it.

This chain connects TRBV7-8 to TRBJ2-3; 11 bases agree with TRBD2. The sequence came from an adult in good health. Here the sequenced sample was peripheral blood, taken on day 0 of AZD1222 vaccination. The CDR3 here is CASSSRLAGIAETDTQYF. The CDR3 nucleotides are TGTGCCAGCAGCTCGAGACTAGCGGGAATCGCGGAGACAGATACGCAGTATTTT.